Listed below are T cell receptor beta chains from one sample, sequenced in a study of control samples from healthy donors and cancer patients. The table came from immunoSEQ multiplex PCR; TCRdb's copy has only in-frame clones and leaves some out. The sample records approximately 190,000 clones, roughly nine tenths being singletons. Input material: blood. Source of these receptors: a man under 40 in good health. Each CDR3 is given with its conserved first and last residue. A D gene is named only where the DNA matches it firmly. Clone size, where shown, is once, few, many, or a class for clones that have expanded.

D gene | J gene | clone size | V gene | CDR3 protein | CDR3 DNA
NA | TRBJ1-1 | NA | TRBV4-1 | CASSQDLIRALNTEAFF | TGCGCCAGCAGCCAAGATCTGATCAGGGCATTGAACACTGAAGCTTTCTTT
TRBD2 | TRBJ2-3 | NA | TRBV2 | CASSVGEGLAGSTDTQYF | TGTGCCAGCAGTGTGGGTGAGGGGCTAGCGGGGAGTACAGATACGCAGTATTTT
TRBD1 | TRBJ1-5 | NA | TRBV2 | CASSPLGQGPVTPQHF | TGTGCCAGCAGCCCCTTGGGACAGGGCCCCGTGACCCCCCAGCATTTT
NA | TRBJ1-2 | NA | TRBV2 | CASSGTGFYGYTF | TGTGCCAGCAGTGGTACAGGCTTCTATGGCTACACCTTC
NA | TRBJ2-3 | NA | TRBV4-1 | CASSQGTSTDTQYF | TGCGCCAGCAGCCAAGGGACATCCACAGATACGCAGTATTTT
TRBD2 | TRBJ2-2 | NA | TRBV4-1 | CASKSAGGLVTGELFF | TGCGCCAGCAAGTCTGCGGGGGGGCTCGTCACCGGGGAGCTGTTTTTT
NA | TRBJ1-5 | NA | TRBV6-1 | CASSAPAAYSNQPQHF | TGTGCCAGCAGTGCCCCTGCGGCCTATAGCAATCAGCCCCAGCATTTT
NA | TRBJ1-4 | NA | TRBV5-8 | CASSLALSGEEKLFF | TGTGCCAGCAGCTTGGCCTTGTCAGGGGAAGAAAAACTGTTTTTT
NA | TRBJ1-5 | once | TRBV27 | CASSPYDEWGQPQHF | TGTGCCAGCAGTCCGTACGACGAGTGGGGTCAGCCCCAGCATTTT
NA | TRBJ1-4 | NA | TRBV9 | CASSVTGHEKLFF | TGTGCCAGCAGCGTTACGGGGCATGAAAAACTGTTTTTT
NA | TRBJ1-6 | NA | TRBV14 | CASSYYGGLSNSPLHF | TGTGCCAGCAGCTACTACGGGGGACTTAGTAATTCACCCCTCCACTTT
NA | TRBJ1-2 | NA | TRBV24-1 | CATSEATNYGYTF | TGTGCCACCAGTGAGGCCACCAACTATGGCTACACCTTC
TRBD1 | TRBJ1-1 | NA | TRBV20-1 | CSASAGGKDTEAFF | TGCAGTGCTAGTGCAGGGGGCAAAGACACTGAAGCTTTCTTT
NA | TRBJ2-7 | once | TRBV6-1 | CASSDPGGGYEQYF | TGTGCCAGCAGTGACCCGGGGGGCGGCTACGAGCAGTACTTC
TRBD1 | TRBJ1-6 | NA | TRBV11-2 | CASSPATGVNSPLHF | TGTGCCAGCAGCCCCGCGACAGGGGTTAATTCACCCCTCCACTTT
TRBD2 | TRBJ2-3 | NA | TRBV6-5 | CASSRSGGSTDTQYF | TGTGCCAGCAGTAGGTCGGGGGGAAGCACAGATACGCAGTATTTT
TRBD1 | TRBJ2-3 | NA | TRBV5-6 | CASSVRQGVSDTQYF | TGTGCCAGCAGCGTTAGACAGGGGGTGTCAGATACGCAGTATTTT
NA | TRBJ1-4 | NA | TRBV27 | CASSAGQKLFF | TGTGCCAGCAGTGCCGGCCAAAAACTGTTTTTT
NA | TRBJ2-7 | NA | TRBV20-1 | CSASPSLTSSYEQYF | TGCAGTGCTAGTCCTAGTTTGACAAGCTCCTACGAGCAGTACTTC
TRBD1 | TRBJ1-4 | NA | TRBV4-1 | CASSVHRGQNEKLFF | TGCGCCAGCAGCGTTCACAGGGGGCAAAATGAAAAACTGTTTTTT
NA | TRBJ2-1 | once | TRBV4-1 | CASSQDRGGHLVDEQFF | TGCGCCAGCAGCCAAGATCGTGGGGGTCACCTTGTGGATGAGCAGTTCTTC
NA | TRBJ1-4 | NA | TRBV29-1 | CSVSEAYLGSANEKLFF | TGCAGCGTTAGCGAAGCTTACCTGGGTTCAGCTAATGAAAAACTGTTTTTT
TRBD1 | TRBJ1-1 | NA | TRBV2 | CASSPGQKLNTEAFF | TGTGCCAGCAGCCCGGGACAGAAGCTGAACACTGAAGCTTTCTTT
NA | TRBJ1-1 | NA | TRBV6-5 | CASSYVGERTFF | TGTGCCAGCAGTTACGTAGGGGAAAGGACTTTCTTT
NA | TRBJ1-3 | NA | TRBV4-1 | CASSQDRTATGNTIYF | TGCGCCAGCAGCCAAGATCGGACTGCCACTGGAAACACCATATATTTT